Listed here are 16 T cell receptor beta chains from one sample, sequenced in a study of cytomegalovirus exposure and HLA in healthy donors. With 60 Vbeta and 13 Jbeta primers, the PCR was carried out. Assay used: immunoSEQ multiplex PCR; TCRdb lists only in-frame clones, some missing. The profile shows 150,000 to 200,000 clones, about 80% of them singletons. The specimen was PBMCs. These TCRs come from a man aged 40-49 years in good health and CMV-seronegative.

The DNA of the CDR3 is TGTGCCAGCAGCTTGGAGGATTGGCGGGAGGTTAACACCGGGGAGCTGTTTTTT. Protein: CASSLEDWREVNTGELFF. The chain combines TRBV5-8 with TRBJ2-2; 8 bases match TRBD2. V gave up 0 bases and J gave up 2 bases; unmatched junction bases: 9. The CDR3 length is 18 residues. Looked up from germline, CDR1 is SGHTS and CDR2 is YDEGEE. The variable domain in full, completed from reference TRBV5-8 and TRBJ2-2, reads EAGVTQSPTHLIKTRGQQATLRCSPISGHTSVYWYQQALGLGLQFLLWYDEGEERNRGNFPPRFSGRQFPNYSSELNVNALELEDSALYLCASSLEDWREVNTGELFFGEGSRLTVL.

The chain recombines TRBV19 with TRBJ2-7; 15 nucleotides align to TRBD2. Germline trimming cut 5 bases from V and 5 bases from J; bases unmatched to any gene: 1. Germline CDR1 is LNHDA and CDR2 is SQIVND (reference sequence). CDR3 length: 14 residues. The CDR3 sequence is CASSGTSGRNEQYV. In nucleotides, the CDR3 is TGTGCCAGTAGTGGGACTAGCGGGAGGAACGAGCAGTACGTC.

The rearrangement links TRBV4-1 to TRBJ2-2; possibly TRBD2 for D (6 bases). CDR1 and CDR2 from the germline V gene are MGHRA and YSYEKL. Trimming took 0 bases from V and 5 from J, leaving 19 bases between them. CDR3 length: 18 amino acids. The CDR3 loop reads CASSQEGGLPSGTGELFF. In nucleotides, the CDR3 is TGCGCCAGCAGCCAAGAAGGAGGACTACCGTCGGGGACCGGGGAGCTGTTTTTT.

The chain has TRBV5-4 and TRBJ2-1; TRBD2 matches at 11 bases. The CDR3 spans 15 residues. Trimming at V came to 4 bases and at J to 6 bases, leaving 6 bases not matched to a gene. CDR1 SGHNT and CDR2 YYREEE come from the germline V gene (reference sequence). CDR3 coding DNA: TGTGCCAGCAGCCTGATACTAGCGGGAGTCAATGAGCAGTTCTTC. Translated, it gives CASSLILAGVNEQFF.

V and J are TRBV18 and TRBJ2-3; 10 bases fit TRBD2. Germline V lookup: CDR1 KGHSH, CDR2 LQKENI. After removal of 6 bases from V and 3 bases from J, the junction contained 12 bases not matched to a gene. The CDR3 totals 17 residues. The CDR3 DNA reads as TGTGCCAGCTCTCCCGGAGTTAGCGGGAGGTTAACAGATACGCAGTATTTT. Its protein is CASSPGVSGRLTDTQYF.

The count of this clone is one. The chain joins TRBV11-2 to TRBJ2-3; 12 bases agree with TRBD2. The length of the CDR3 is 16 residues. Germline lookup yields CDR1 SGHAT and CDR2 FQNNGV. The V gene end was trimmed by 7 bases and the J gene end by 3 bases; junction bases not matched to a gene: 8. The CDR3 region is CASTSRGTSGTDTQYF. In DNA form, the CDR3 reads TGTGCCAGCACCTCCCGCGGGACTAGCGGGACAGATACGCAGTATTTT.

CDR3 coding DNA: TGTGCCTGGTCTTCAGGGGATGTCAATCAGCCCCAGCATTTT. Translating gives CAWSSGDVNQPQHF. The chain uses TRBV30 and TRBJ1-5, with D maybe TRBD1 (6 bases). V gave up 5 bases and J gave up 3 bases, with 14 bases separating them. The CDR3 runs 14 residues. Germline V CDR1 and CDR2: GTSNPN, SVGIG (reference sequence).

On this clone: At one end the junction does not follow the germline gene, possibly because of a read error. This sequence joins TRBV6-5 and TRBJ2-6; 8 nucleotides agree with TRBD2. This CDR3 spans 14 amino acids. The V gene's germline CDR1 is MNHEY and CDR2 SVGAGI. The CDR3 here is CASQPPGGANGLTF. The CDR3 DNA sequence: TGTGCCAGTCAACCACCGGGGGGGGCCAACGGCCTGACTTTC.

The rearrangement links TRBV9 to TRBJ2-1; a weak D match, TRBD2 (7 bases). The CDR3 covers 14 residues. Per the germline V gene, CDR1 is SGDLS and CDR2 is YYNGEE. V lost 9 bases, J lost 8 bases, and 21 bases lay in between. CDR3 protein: CATSTDSAGDEQFF. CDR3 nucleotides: TGTGCCACCTCTACGGACAGCGCGGGGGATGAGCAGTTCTTC.

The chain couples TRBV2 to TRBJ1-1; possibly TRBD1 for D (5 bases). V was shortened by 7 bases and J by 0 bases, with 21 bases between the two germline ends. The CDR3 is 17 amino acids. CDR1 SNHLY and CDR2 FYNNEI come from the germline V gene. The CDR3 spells CASTVGWGEYVNTEAFF. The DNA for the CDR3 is TGTGCCAGCACCGTTGGATGGGGGGAGTACGTGAACACTGAAGCTTTCTTT.

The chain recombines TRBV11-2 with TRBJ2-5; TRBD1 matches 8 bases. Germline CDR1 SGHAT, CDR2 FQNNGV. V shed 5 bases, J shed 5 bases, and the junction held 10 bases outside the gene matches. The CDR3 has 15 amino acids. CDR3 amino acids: CASSTGAGGSETQYF. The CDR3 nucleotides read TGTGCCAGCAGCACGGGGGCAGGGGGCTCCGAGACCCAGTACTTC. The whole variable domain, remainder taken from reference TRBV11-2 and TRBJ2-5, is EAGVAQSPRYKIIEKRQSVAFWCNPISGHATLYWYQQILGQGPKLLIQFQNNGVVDDSQLPKDRFSAERLKGVDSTLKIQPAKLEDSAVYLCASSTGAGGSETQYFGPGTRLLVL.

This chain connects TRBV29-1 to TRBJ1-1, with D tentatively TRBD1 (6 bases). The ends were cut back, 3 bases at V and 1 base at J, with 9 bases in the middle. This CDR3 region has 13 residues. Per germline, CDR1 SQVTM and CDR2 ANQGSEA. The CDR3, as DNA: TGCAGCGTTGAGGACAGCAAGAACACTGAAGCTTTCTTT. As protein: CSVEDSKNTEAFF.

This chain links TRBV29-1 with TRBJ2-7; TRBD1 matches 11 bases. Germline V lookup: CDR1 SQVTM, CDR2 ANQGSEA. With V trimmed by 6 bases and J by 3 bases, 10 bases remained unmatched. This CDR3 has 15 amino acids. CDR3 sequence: CSVTGGQGGNYEQYF. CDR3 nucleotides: TGCAGCGTCACTGGGGGACAGGGGGGAAACTACGAGCAGTACTTC.

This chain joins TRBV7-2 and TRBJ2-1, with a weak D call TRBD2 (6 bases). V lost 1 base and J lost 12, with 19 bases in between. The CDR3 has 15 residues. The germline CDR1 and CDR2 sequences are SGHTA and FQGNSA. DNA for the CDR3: TGTGCCAGCAGCTTAGGGGGCGGGGCGGGACCAGGGCAGTTCTTC. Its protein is CASSLGGGAGPGQFF. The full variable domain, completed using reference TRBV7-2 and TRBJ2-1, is GAGVSQSPSNKVTEKGKDVELRCDPISGHTALYWYRQSLGQGLEFLIYFQGNSAPDKSGLPSDRFSAERTGGSVSTLTIQRTQQEDSAVYLCASSLGGGAGPGQFFGPGTRLTVL.

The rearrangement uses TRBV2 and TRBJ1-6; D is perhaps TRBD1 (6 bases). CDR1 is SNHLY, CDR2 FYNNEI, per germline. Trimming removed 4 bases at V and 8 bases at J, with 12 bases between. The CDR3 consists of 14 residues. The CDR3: CASSVQGWDSPLHF. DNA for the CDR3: TGTGCCAGCAGTGTACAGGGCTGGGATTCACCCCTCCACTTT.

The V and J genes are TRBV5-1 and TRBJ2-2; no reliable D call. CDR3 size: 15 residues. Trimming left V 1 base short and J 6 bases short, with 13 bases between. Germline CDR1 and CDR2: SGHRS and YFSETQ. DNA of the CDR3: TGCGCCAGCAGCTTGTCTGACCCGCAGGCCGGGGAGCTGTTTTTT. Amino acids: CASSLSDPQAGELFF.